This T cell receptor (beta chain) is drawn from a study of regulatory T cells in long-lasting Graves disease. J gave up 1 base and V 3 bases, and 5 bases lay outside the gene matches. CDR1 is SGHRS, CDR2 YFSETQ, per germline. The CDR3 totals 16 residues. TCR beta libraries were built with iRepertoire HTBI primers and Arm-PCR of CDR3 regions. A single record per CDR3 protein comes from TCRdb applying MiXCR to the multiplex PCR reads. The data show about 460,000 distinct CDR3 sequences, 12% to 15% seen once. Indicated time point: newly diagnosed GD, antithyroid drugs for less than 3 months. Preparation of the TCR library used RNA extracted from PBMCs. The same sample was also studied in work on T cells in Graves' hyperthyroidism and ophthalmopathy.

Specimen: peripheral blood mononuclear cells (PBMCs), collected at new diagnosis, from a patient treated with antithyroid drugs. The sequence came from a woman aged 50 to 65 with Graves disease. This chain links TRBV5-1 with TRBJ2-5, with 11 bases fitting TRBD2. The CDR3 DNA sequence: TGCGCCAGCAGCTCACTAGCGGGAGATTTCCAAGAGACCCAGTACTTC. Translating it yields CASSSLAGDFQETQYF.